The 9 T cell receptor beta chains given below trace back to one sample, sequenced in a study of Ad26.COV2.S vaccination and SARS-CoV-2 variants. This table comes from immunoSEQ multiplex PCR, and its TCRdb copy is limited to in-frame clones, with some not included. The sample shows about 98,000 clones, 80% of them seen only once. Material: peripheral blood, obtained after recovery from COVID-19. Every receptor here comes from a human donor who had recovered from COVID-19.

J is TRBJ1-5 and V is TRBV7-2, with D uncertain. CDR1 and CDR2 from the germline V gene are SGHTA and FQGNSA. This CDR3 region has 13 residues. The germline V and J ends were trimmed by 1 base and 1 base, with 2 bases remaining between them. CDR3: CASSLESNQPQHF. As DNA, the CDR3 is TGTGCCAGCAGCTTAGAAAGCAATCAGCCCCAGCATTTT.

CDR3 region: CASGTPPRGGWDTQYF. Written as DNA, the CDR3 is TGTGCCAGCGGAACCCCCCCTCGGGGGGGCTGGGATACGCAGTATTTT. The chain links TRBV9 to TRBJ2-3, with 8 bases matching TRBD2. V lost 7 bases and J lost 6; bases outside the gene matches: 16. Germline V lookup: CDR1 SGDLS, CDR2 YYNGEE. The CDR3 sequence is 16 residues long.

The V gene is TRBV2, the J gene TRBJ2-6; D is perhaps TRBD1 (5 bases). Trimming removed 6 bases from V and 0 bases from J, with 6 bases in between. Germline V gives CDR1 SNHLY, CDR2 FYNNEI. The CDR3 loop spans 14 amino acids. The CDR3, as DNA: TGTGCCAGCAGGGACAACTCTGGGGCCAACGTCCTGACTTTC. Protein: CASRDNSGANVLTF. Filled out from reference TRBV2 and TRBJ2-6, the complete variable domain reads EPEVTQTPSHQVTQMGQEVILRCVPISNHLYFYWYRQILGQKVEFLVSFYNNEISEKSEIFDDQFSVERPDGSNFTLKIRSTKLEDSAMYFCASRDNSGANVLTFGAGSRLTVL.

V usage is TRBV5-5 and J usage is TRBJ1-2; D may be TRBD1 (5 bases). The ends were cut back, 5 bases at V and 0 bases at J, with 11 bases in the middle. The CDR3 has 14 amino acids. From germline, CDR1 is SGHKS and CDR2 YYEKEE (reference sequence). This chain's CDR3 is CASSFGTSNYGYTF. Written as DNA, the CDR3 is TGTGCCAGCAGTTTTGGGACTTCTAACTATGGCTACACCTTC.

The chain couples TRBV11-2 to TRBJ1-2; no clear D. This CDR3 spans 14 amino acids. V was trimmed by 0 bases and J by 8 bases, leaving 13 bases between them. The V gene's germline CDR1 is SGHAT and CDR2 FQNNGV. The CDR3 DNA follows: TGTGCCAGCAGCTTAGATCTTAGGATACACGGCTACACCTTC. It specifies CASSLDLRIHGYTF.

The rearrangement joins TRBV7-9 to TRBJ1-3, with unresolved D. The CDR3 runs to 16 residues. V dropped 4 bases and J dropped 0 bases, with 13 bases sitting between them. The germline gives CDR1 SEHNR, CDR2 FQNEAQ (reference sequence). The CDR3 is CASSSPDADSGNTIYF. Written as DNA, the CDR3 is TGTGCCAGCAGCTCCCCGGACGCAGACTCTGGAAACACCATATATTTT. Drawing the rest from reference TRBV7-9 and TRBJ1-3, the complete variable domain is DTGVSQNPRHKITKRGQNVTFRCDPISEHNRLYWYRQTLGQGPEFLTYFQNEAQLEKSRLLSDRFSAERPKGSFSTLEIQRTEQGDSAMYLCASSSPDADSGNTIYFGEGSWLTVV.

The V call is TRBV19, the J call TRBJ1-2, with a weak D call TRBD1 (6 bases). CDR3 length equals 15 residues. Trimming took 7 bases from V and 4 from J, leaving 19 bases between them. Germline V gene lookup returns CDR1 LNHDA and CDR2 SQIVND (reference sequence). The CDR3 DNA follows: TGTGCCAGTACCTCTAAGGGGGACGGTGGCTATGGCTACACCTTC. It is translated as CASTSKGDGGYGYTF.

The genes are TRBV15 and TRBJ2-2, with 9 bases that match TRBD1. The CDR3 is 16 residues long. The germline gives CDR1 LNHNV, CDR2 YYDKDF (reference sequence). The trim removed 4 bases at V and 4 bases at J, leaving 7 bases unmatched. CDR3 nucleotides: TGTGCCACCAGCAAAGAAGGGACAGGGCGCACCGGGGAGCTGTTTTTT. Translation gives CATSKEGTGRTGELFF.

This chain links TRBV5-4 with TRBJ2-6, with 9 bases that match TRBD1. V dropped 4 bases and J dropped 2; count of bases not matched to a gene: 13. Germline CDR1 SGHNT, CDR2 YYREEE (reference sequence). There are 19 residues in the CDR3. CDR3 region: CASSKQVGTGLTGANVLTF. CDR3 DNA: TGTGCCAGCAGCAAACAGGTAGGGACAGGGTTGACTGGGGCCAACGTCCTGACTTTC.